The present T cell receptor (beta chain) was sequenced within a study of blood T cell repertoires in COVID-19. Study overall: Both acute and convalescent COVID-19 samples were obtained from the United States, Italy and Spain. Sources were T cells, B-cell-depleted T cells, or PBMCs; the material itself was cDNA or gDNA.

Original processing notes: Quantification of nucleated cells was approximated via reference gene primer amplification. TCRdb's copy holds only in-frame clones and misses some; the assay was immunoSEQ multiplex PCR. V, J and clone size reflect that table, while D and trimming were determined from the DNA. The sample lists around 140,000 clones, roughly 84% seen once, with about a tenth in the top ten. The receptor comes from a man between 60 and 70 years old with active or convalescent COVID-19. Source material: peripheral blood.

CDR3 nucleotides: TGTGCCAGCAGTTACGGTGGGGGGTCCCAGCCCCAGCATTTT. Translation: CASSYGGGSQPQHF. This rearrangement joins TRBV6-2 or TRBV6-3 to TRBJ1-5; weak D call: TRBD1 (5 bases). The CDR3 length is 14 residues. Germline values: CDR1 MNHEY, CDR2 SVGEGT. Trimming shortened V by 2 bases and J by 7 bases, and 12 bases separated the two germline ends.